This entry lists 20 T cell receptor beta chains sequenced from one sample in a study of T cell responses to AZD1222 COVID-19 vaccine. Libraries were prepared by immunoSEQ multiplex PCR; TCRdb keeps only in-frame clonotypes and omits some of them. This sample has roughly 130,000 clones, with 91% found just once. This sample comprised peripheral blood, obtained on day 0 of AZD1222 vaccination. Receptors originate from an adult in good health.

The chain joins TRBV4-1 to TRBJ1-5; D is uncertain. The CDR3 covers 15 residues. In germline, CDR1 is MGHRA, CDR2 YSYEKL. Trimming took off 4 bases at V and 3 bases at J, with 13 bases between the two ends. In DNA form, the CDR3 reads TGCGCCAGCAGCCCTAATAGGCAGGTCAATCAGCCCCAGCATTTT. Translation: CASSPNRQVNQPQHF.

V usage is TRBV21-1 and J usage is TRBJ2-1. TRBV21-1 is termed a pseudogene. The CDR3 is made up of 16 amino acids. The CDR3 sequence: CASSKKWTLICNEQFF. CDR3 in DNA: TGTGCCAGCAGCAAGAAATGGACCCTAATATGTAATGAGCAGTTCTTC.

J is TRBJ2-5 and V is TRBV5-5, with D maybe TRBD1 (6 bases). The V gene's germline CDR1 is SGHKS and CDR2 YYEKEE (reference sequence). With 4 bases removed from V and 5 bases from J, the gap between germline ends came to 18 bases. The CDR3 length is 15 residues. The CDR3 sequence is CASSSSVTGGETQYF. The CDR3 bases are TGTGCCAGCAGCAGTTCAGTGACAGGCGGGGAGACCCAGTACTTC.

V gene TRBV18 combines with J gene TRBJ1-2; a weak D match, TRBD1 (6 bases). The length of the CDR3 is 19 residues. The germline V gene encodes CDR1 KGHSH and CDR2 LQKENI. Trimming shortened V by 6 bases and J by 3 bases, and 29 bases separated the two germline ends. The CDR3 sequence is CASSLKPGPPERGDYGYTF. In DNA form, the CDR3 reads TGTGCCAGCTCGCTAAAGCCGGGACCGCCAGAAAGGGGGGACTATGGCTACACCTTC.

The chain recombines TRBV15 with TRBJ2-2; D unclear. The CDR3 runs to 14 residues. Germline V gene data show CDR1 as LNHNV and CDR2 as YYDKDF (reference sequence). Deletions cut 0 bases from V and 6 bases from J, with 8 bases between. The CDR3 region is CATSRDQAPGELFF. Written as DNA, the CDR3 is TGTGCCACCAGCAGAGATCAAGCTCCCGGGGAGCTGTTTTTT.

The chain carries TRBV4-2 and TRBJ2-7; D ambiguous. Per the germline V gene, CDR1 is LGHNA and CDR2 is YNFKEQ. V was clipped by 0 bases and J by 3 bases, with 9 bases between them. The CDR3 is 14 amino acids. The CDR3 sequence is CASSQDLAIYEQYF. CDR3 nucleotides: TGTGCCAGCAGCCAAGATTTAGCAATCTACGAGCAGTACTTC.

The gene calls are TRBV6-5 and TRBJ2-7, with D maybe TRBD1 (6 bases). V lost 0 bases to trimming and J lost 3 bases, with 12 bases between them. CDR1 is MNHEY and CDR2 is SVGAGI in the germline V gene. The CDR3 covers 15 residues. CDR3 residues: CASSYSQDRNYEQYF. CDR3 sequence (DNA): TGTGCCAGCAGTTACTCTCAGGACAGAAACTACGAGCAGTACTTC.

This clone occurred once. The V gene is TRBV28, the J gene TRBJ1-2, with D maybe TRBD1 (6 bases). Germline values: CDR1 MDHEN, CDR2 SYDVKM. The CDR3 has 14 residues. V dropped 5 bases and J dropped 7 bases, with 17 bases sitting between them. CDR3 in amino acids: CASSHRDSFLGYTF. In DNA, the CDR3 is TGTGCCAGCAGTCACAGGGATTCGTTTCTTGGCTACACCTTC.

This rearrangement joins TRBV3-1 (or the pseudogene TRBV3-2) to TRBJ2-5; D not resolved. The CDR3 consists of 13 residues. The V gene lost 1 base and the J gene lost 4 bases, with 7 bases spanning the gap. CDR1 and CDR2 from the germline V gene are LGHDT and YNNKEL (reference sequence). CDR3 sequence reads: CASSQGALETQYF. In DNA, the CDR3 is TGTGCCAGCAGCCAAGGTGCCTTAGAGACCCAGTACTTC.

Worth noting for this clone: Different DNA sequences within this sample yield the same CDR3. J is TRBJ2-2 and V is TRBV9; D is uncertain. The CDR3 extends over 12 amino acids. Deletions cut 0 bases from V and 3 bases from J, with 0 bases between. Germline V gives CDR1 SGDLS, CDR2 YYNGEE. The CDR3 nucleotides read TGTGCCAGCAGCGTAGACACCGGGGAGCTGTTTTTT. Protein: CASSVDTGELFF.

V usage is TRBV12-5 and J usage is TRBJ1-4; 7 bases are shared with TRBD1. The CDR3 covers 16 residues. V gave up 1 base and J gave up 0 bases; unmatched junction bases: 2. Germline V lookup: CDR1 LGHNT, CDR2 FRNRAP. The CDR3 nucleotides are TGTGCTAGTGGTTTGGGGGACAGTGCAACTAATGAAAAACTGTTTTTT. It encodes CASGLGDSATNEKLFF.

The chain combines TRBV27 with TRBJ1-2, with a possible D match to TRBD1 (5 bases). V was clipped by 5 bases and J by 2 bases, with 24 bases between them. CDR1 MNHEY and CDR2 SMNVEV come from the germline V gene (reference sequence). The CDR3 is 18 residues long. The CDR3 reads CASSTSGDVEVRNYGYTF. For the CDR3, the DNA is TGTGCCAGCAGTACCTCGGGGGACGTTGAGGTCCGGAACTATGGCTACACCTTC.

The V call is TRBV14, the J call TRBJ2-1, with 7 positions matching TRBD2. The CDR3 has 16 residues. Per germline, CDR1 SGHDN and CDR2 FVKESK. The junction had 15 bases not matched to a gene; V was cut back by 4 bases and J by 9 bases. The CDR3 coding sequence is TGTGCCAGCAGCCCATTAGGGACTACCCTTGGGGCTGAGCAGTTCTTC. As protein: CASSPLGTTLGAEQFF.

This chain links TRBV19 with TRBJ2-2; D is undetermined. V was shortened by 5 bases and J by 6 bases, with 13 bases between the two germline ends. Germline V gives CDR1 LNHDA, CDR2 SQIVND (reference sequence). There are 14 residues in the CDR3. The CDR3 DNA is TGTGCCAGTAGTCCAGTCGCGATTGCCGGGGAGCTGTTTTTT. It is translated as CASSPVAIAGELFF.

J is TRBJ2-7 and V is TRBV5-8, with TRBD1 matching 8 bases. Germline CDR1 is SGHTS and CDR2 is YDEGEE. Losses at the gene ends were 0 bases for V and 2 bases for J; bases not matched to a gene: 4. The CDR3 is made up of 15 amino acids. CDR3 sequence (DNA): TGTGCCAGCAGCTTGGACAGGGGGTACCCCTACGAGCAGTACTTC. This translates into CASSLDRGYPYEQYF.

The CDR3 here is CASGQTGGAEAFF. The CDR3 region has the DNA TGCGCCAGCGGCCAGACAGGAGGAGCTGAAGCTTTCTTT. The chain joins TRBV10-1 to TRBJ1-1, with D perhaps TRBD1 (6 bases). Germline values: CDR1 WNHNN, CDR2 SYGVQD (reference sequence). CDR3 length: 13 amino acids. The V end was cut by 8 bases, the J end by 6 bases, with 16 bases between.

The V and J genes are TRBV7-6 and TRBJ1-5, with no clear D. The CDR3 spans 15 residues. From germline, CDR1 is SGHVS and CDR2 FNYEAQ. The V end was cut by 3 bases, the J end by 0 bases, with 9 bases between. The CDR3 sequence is CASSFGPYSNQPQHF. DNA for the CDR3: TGTGCCAGCAGCTTTGGTCCCTATAGCAATCAGCCCCAGCATTTT.

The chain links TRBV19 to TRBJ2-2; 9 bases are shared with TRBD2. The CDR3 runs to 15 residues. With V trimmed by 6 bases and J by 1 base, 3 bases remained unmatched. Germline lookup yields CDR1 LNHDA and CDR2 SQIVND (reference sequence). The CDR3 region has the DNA TGTGCCAGTAGCCTTAGCGGGGGGAACACCGGGGAGCTGTTTTTT. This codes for CASSLSGGNTGELFF.

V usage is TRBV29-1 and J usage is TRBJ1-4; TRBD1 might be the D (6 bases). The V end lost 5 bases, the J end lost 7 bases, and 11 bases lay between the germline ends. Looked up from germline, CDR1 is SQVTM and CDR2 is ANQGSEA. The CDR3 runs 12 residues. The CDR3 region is CSVTGFGEKLFF. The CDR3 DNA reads TGCAGCGTTACAGGGTTTGGTGAAAAACTGTTTTTT. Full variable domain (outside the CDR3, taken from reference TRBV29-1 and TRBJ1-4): SAVISQKPSRDICQRGTSLTIQCQVDSQVTMMFWYRQQPGQSLTLIATANQGSEATYESGFVIDKFPISRPNLTFSTLTVSNMSPEDSSIYLCSVTGFGEKLFFGSGTQLSVL.

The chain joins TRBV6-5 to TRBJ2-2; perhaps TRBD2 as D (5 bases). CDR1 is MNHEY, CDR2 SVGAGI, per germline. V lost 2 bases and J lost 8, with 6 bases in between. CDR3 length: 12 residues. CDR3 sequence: CASSYTGGELFF. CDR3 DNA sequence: TGTGCCAGCAGTTACACGGGGGGGGAGCTGTTTTTT.